These 11 T cell receptor beta chains came from one sample sequenced in a study of blood T cell repertoires in COVID-19. Method: immunoSEQ multiplex PCR; TCRdb's copy keeps in-frame clones and lacks some. This table holds around 250,000 clones, 70% to 85% found once. The sequenced material came from peripheral blood. The receptors were gathered from a woman aged 80 or over with acute or convalescent COVID-19.

The chain combines TRBV5-6 with TRBJ2-7; D perhaps matches TRBD1 (6 bases). CDR1 and CDR2 from the germline V gene are SGHDT and YYEEEE. Trimming removed 4 bases at V and 0 bases at J, with 14 bases between. This CDR3 has 15 residues. The chain's CDR3 is CASSPTGYSSYEQYF. CDR3 nucleotides: TGTGCCAGCAGCCCCACAGGGTACAGCTCCTACGAGCAGTACTTC.

About this clone itself: One junction end does not reproduce the germline sequence, and a read error may be involved. The chain recombines TRBV15 with TRBJ1-1; maybe TRBD1 (6 bases). The CDR3 consists of 17 residues. Looked up from germline, CDR1 is LNHNV and CDR2 is YYDKDF (reference sequence). CDR3 DNA: TGTGCCACCAGCAGAGATTATGACCGGGACACGGAGGCAAAACGGGTCTTT. Translating it yields CATSRDYDRDTEAKRVF.

The V gene is TRBV2, the J gene TRBJ2-1; D is perhaps TRBD2 (6 bases). Germline CDR1 reads SNHLY; CDR2 reads FYNNEI. CDR3 length: 15 amino acids. V lost 6 bases and J lost 8, with 20 bases in between. The CDR3 sequence: CASSDVTRGSDEQFF. DNA of the CDR3: TGTGCCAGCAGCGATGTGACTCGGGGGTCAGATGAGCAGTTCTTC.

The DNA for the CDR3 is TGTGCCAGCAGCTTAGGACAGGTATTCCCCTACGAGCAGTACTTC. It translates to CASSLGQVFPYEQYF. The V call is TRBV7-8, the J call TRBJ2-7, with D perhaps matching TRBD1 (6 bases). V lost 1 base, J lost 2 bases, and 12 bases lay in between. The CDR3 has 15 amino acids. Germline V gene data show CDR1 as SGHVS and CDR2 as FQNEAQ.

The chain joins TRBV10-3 to TRBJ2-2; 7 bases align to TRBD1. The CDR3 contains 13 residues. The germline V gene encodes CDR1 ENHRY and CDR2 SYGVKD. With V trimmed by 5 bases and J by 8 bases, 5 bases remained unmatched. The CDR3 DNA reads as TGTGCCATCAGTTCAACAGGGGTAGGGGAGCTGTTTTTT. It codes for CAISSTGVGELFF.

The chain is built from TRBV5-1 and TRBJ2-5; D possibly corresponds to TRBD2 (7 bases). Germline V lookup: CDR1 SGHRS, CDR2 YFSETQ. This CDR3 spans 15 amino acids. The V end was cut by 1 base, the J end by 5 bases, with 15 bases between. This CDR3 reads CASSLLGGAGETQYF. DNA of the CDR3: TGCGCCAGCAGCTTGCTGGGGGGGGCCGGGGAGACCCAGTACTTC. Complete variable domain (other parts from reference TRBV5-1 and TRBJ2-5): KAGVTQTPRYLIKTRGQQVTLSCSPISGHRSVSWYQQTPGQGLQFLFEYFSETQRNKGNFPGRFSGRQFSNSRSEMNVSTLELGDSALYLCASSLLGGAGETQYFGPGTRLLVL.

This clone appeared a single time. The chain links TRBV6-5 to TRBJ2-1; TRBD2 aligns across 11 bases. The junction had 5 bases not matched to a gene; V was cut back by 2 bases and J by 5 bases. In germline, CDR1 is MNHEY, CDR2 SVGAGI. This CDR3 is 16 amino acids long. CDR3 residues: CASSYSSGRANNEQFF. The DNA of the CDR3 is TGTGCCAGCAGTTACAGTAGCGGGAGGGCCAACAATGAGCAGTTCTTC.

The chain is built from TRBV5-1 and TRBJ2-3, with 11 nucleotides matching TRBD2. The V segment lost 2 bases and the J segment 5 bases; nucleotides outside the gene matches: 4. This CDR3 spans 15 amino acids. CDR1 is SGHRS and CDR2 is YFSETQ in the germline V gene. CDR3 nucleotides: TGCGCCAGCAGCTTTAGCGGGAGGGCCGGAGATACGCAGTATTTT. Protein: CASSFSGRAGDTQYF.

This sequence joins TRBV7-2 and TRBJ1-6; TRBD1 agrees at 11 bases. V was pared by 6 bases and J by 4 bases, with 5 bases of the junction left unmatched. The germline gives CDR1 SGHTA, CDR2 FQGNSA. The CDR3 runs 16 residues. CDR3 region: CASRGQGAIYNSPLHF. The CDR3 DNA follows: TGTGCCAGCAGAGGACAGGGGGCTATATATAATTCACCCCTCCACTTT.

J is TRBJ2-1 and V is TRBV3-1 (or the pseudogene TRBV3-2); 10 bases map to TRBD2. This CDR3 is built from 15 residues. V was pared by 4 bases and J by 7 bases, with 7 bases of the junction left unmatched. Germline CDR1 and CDR2: LGHDT and YNNKEL (reference sequence). The CDR3, as DNA: TGTGCCAGCAGCCCTCAAGCGGGGGGGCAGAATGAGCAGTTCTTC. This encodes CASSPQAGGQNEQFF.

The chain uses TRBV24-1 and TRBJ2-4; D is perhaps TRBD1 (6 bases). CDR1 KGHDR and CDR2 SFDVKD come from the germline V gene. The V and J ends lost 2 bases and 8 bases respectively, with 15 bases between them. The CDR3 loop spans 15 amino acids. CDR3 sequence: CATSDSQVPGDIQYF. The CDR3 coding sequence is TGTGCCACCAGTGATTCTCAGGTGCCAGGGGACATTCAGTACTTC.